This TCR beta chain was captured by sequencing in a study of T cell repertoires in cytomegalovirus infection. The wider study: Indications of both CMV infection and matching HLA type were provided by public TCR beta signatures.

Each CDR3 protein is one row after TCRdb ran MiXCR on the reads. The sample contains approximately 110,000 distinct CDR3 sequences, around a tenth of which appear only once. Study-level findings and limits: CMV-specific HLA-C-restricted TCR beta clonotypes dominated the ex vivo response. Summed frequency of public TCR beta families distinguished CMV carriers with the relevant HLA.

Germline V gene sequence: CDR1 SGHKS, CDR2 YYEKEE (reference sequence). The CDR3 has 16 amino acids. Trimming stripped 3 bases from V and 0 bases from J, with 12 bases between. This clonotype was recorded a few times. What it binds is not known. The clonotype was recovered from a human donor in good health (CMV status not recorded). Some clones in this sample may be carry-over from other donors' samples. The chain recombines TRBV5-5 with TRBJ2-2; no clear D gene. Sequenced material: PBMCs, sequenced either directly or after in vitro stimulation (not recorded which). The CDR3 nucleotides read TGTGCCAGCAGCTGGGGATCGGGCTCGAACACCGGGGAGCTGTTTTTT. Amino acid sequence: CASSWGSGSNTGELFF.